These T cell receptor beta chains were read from a single sample in a study of CD8 T cells in ankylosing spondylitis. Each CDR3 protein gets one entry after TCRdb re-called the 5' RACE reads with MiXCR. Among approximately 42,000 distinct CDR3 sequences, 4% were seen once, and the ten largest hold roughly 4%. The sequencing sample was made of blood, either unsorted or a sorted T cell fraction (not recorded which). These receptors originate from a female donor with ankylosing spondylitis or in good health (not recorded which). Each CDR3 is given with its conserved first and last residue. Part of the rows lack a size; the others show once, few, many or a class for expanded clones.

j_call: TRBJ2-1
clone_size: few
v_call: TRBV9
cdr3_aa: CASSVTDARWNEQFF

j_call: TRBJ2-5
clone_size: few
v_call: TRBV9
cdr3_aa: CASSTAGQGPGETQYF

j_call: TRBJ2-3
clone_size: many
v_call: TRBV9
cdr3_aa: CASSVDLVGGTDTQYF

j_call: TRBJ1-6
clone_size: many
v_call: TRBV9
cdr3_aa: CASSPSLRGAYNSPLHF

j_call: TRBJ2-2
clone_size: many
v_call: TRBV9
cdr3_aa: CASSRGVSRAGELFF

j_call: TRBJ2-7
clone_size: many
v_call: TRBV9
cdr3_aa: CASSAHGGTGAYEQYF

j_call: TRBJ2-3
clone_size: many
v_call: TRBV9
cdr3_aa: CASSPTGLTDTQYF

j_call: TRBJ1-2
clone_size: many
v_call: TRBV9
cdr3_aa: CASSVSHYGGYTF

j_call: TRBJ1-3
clone_size: many
v_call: TRBV9
cdr3_aa: CASSPMTGFSNTIYF

j_call: TRBJ2-2
clone_size: NA
v_call: TRBV9
cdr3_aa: CASSPTGVSNTGELFF

j_call: TRBJ2-1
clone_size: many
v_call: TRBV9
cdr3_aa: CASSAGTSGGGYNEQFF

j_call: TRBJ2-1
clone_size: many
v_call: TRBV9
cdr3_aa: CASSVARGPNGEQFF

j_call: TRBJ2-1
clone_size: medium-sized
v_call: TRBV9
cdr3_aa: CASSVGSGGDLNEQFF

j_call: TRBJ2-1
clone_size: NA
v_call: TRBV9
cdr3_aa: CASSVEQGAYNEQFF

j_call: TRBJ2-3
clone_size: many
v_call: TRBV9
cdr3_aa: CASSETGGTDTQYF

j_call: TRBJ1-6
clone_size: many
v_call: TRBV9
cdr3_aa: CASSVGGPNSPLHF

j_call: TRBJ2-3
clone_size: many
v_call: TRBV9
cdr3_aa: CASSVARGRGDTQYF

j_call: TRBJ1-3
clone_size: many
v_call: TRBV9
cdr3_aa: CASSVKLGDPTSGNTIYF

j_call: TRBJ2-3
clone_size: many
v_call: TRBV9
cdr3_aa: CASSFSGSTDTQYF

j_call: TRBJ1-5
clone_size: NA
v_call: TRBV7-4
cdr3_aa: CASSLGEQTGGYSNQPQHF